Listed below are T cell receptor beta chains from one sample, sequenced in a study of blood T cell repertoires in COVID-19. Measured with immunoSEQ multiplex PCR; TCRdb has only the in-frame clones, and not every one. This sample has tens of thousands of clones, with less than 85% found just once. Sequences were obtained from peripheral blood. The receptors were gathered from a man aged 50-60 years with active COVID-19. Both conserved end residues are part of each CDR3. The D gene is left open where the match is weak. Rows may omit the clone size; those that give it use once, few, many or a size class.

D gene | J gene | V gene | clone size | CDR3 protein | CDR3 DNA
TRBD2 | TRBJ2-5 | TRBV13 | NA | CASSHSGGGQETQYF | TGTGCCAGCAGCCATAGCGGGGGGGGTCAAGAGACCCAGTACTTC
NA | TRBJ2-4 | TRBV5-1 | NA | CASSSPQGLNIQYF | TGCGCCAGCAGCTCCCCCCAGGGGTTGAACATTCAGTACTTC
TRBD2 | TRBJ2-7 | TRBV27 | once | CASSLGGEYEQYF | TGTGCCAGCAGTTTAGGGGGGGAGTACGAGCAGTACTTC
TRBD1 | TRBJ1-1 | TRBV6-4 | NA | CASRRTGNTEAFF | TGTGCCAGCAGGCGGACAGGGAACACTGAAGCTTTCTTT
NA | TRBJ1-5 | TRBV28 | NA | CASSLSLGGDSQPQHF | TGTGCCAGCAGTTTATCTCTTGGGGGGGATTCTCAGCCCCAGCATTTT
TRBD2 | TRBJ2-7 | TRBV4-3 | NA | CASSRGGGAGGAYEQYF | TGCGCCAGCAGCCGAGGAGGGGGGGCGGGGGGTGCCTACGAGCAGTACTTC
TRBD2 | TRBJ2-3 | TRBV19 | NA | CASSILAGGPRSTDTQYF | TGTGCCAGTAGTATCCTAGCGGGGGGCCCCAGAAGCACAGATACGCAGTATTTT
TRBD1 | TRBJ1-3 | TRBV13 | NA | CASSTPPLTGVGGNTIYF | TGTGCCAGCAGCACACCACCCCTGACAGGGGTTGGTGGAAACACCATATATTTT
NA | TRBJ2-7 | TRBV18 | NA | CASSPGVDSYEQYF | TGTGCCAGCTCACCGGGCGTAGACTCCTACGAGCAGTACTTC
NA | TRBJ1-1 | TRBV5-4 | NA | CASSLGWGDENEAFF | TGTGCCAGCAGCTTGGGATGGGGGGACGAGAATGAAGCTTTCTTT
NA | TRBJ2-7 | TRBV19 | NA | CASSDRDTYEQYF | TGTGCCAGTAGCGACCGGGACACCTACGAGCAGTACTTC
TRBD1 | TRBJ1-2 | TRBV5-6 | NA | CASSGTGTGWDGYTF | TGTGCCAGCAGCGGAACCGGGACAGGGTGGGATGGCTACACCTTC
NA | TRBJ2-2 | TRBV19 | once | CASSIDSSQMNTGELFF | TGTGCCAGTAGTATAGATTCGTCGCAGATGAACACCGGGGAGCTGTTTTTT
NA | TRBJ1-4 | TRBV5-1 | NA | CASSKQGGGTNEKLFF | TGCGCCAGCAGCAAACAGGGTGGTGGAACTAATGAAAAACTGTTTTTT
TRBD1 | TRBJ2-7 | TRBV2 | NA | CASSDTGGEQYF | TGTGCCAGCAGTGATACAGGGGGCGAGCAGTACTTC
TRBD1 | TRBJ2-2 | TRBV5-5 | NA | CASSLQGENTGELFF | TGTGCCAGCAGCTTGCAGGGGGAGAACACCGGGGAGCTGTTTTTT
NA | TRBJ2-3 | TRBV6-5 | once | CASRRGWKTDTQYF | TGTGCCAGCAGACGGGGATGGAAAACAGATACGCAGTATTTT
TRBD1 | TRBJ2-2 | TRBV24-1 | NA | CATSDDRGRTGELFF | TGTGCCACCAGTGACGACAGGGGGCGCACCGGGGAGCTGTTTTTT
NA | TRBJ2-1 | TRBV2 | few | CASSDEGGGNGQFF | TGTGCCAGCAGTGATGAGGGGGGGGGAAATGGGCAGTTCTTC
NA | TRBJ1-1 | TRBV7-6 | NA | CASSLGTPGPTEAFF | TGTGCCAGCAGCTTAGGGACCCCAGGGCCCACTGAAGCTTTCTTT
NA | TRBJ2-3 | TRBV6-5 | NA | CASSCPALRASHTQYF | TGTGCCAGCAGTTGCCCCGCGCTGAGAGCTAGTCATACGCAGTATTTT
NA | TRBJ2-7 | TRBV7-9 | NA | CASSLPPGSYEQYF | TGTGCCAGCAGCTTACCACCGGGGTCCTACGAGCAGTACTTC
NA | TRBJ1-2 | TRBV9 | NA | CASSVVESINYGYTF | TGTGCCAGCAGCGTAGTTGAGTCCATTAACTATGGCTACACCTTC
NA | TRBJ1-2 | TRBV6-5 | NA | CASRKTATFYGYTF | TGTGCCAGCAGGAAGACAGCTACCTTCTATGGCTACACCTTC
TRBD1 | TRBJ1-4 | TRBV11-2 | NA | CASSLGDRDQEKLFF | TGTGCCAGCAGCTTAGGAGACAGGGATCAAGAAAAACTGTTTTTT
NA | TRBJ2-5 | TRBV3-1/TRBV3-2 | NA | CASSQVQGSETQYF | TGTGCCAGCAGCCAAGTACAGGGAAGCGAGACCCAGTACTTC
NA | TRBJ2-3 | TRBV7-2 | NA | CASSHGEPPDTQYF | TGTGCCAGCAGCCACGGGGAGCCCCCGGATACGCAGTATTTT
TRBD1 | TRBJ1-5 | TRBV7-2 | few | CASSSWTGGANQPQHF | TGTGCCAGCAGCTCTTGGACAGGGGGTGCAAATCAGCCCCAGCATTTT
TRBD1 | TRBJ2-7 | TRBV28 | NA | CASSLIQGLSYEQYF | TGTGCCAGCAGTTTGATACAGGGGCTCTCCTACGAGCAGTACTTC
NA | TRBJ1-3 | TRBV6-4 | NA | CASSEHSGNTIYF | TGTGCCAGCAGTGAACACTCTGGAAACACCATATATTTT
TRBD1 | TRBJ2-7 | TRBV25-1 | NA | CASRRTGSYEQYF | TGTGCCAGCAGACGGACAGGGAGCTACGAGCAGTACTTC
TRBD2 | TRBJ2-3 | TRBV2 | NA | CASSGLAGSTQYF | TGTGCCAGCAGTGGCCTAGCGGGGAGTACGCAGTATTTT
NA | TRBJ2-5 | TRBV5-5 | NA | CASSFRADQETQYF | TGTGCCAGCAGCTTCAGAGCGGACCAAGAGACCCAGTACTTC
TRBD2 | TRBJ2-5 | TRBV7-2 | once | CASRQGTSGGAGETQYF | TGTGCCAGCAGACAAGGGACTAGCGGGGGGGCCGGGGAGACCCAGTACTTC
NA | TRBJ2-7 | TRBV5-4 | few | CASSTGWGVEQYF | TGTGCCAGCAGCACGGGTTGGGGGGTGGAGCAGTACTTC
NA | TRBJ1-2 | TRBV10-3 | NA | CAISDGPTSGGYTF | TGTGCCATCAGTGACGGGCCTACCTCGGGAGGCTACACCTTC
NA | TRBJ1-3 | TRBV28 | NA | CASSLSSSGNTIYF | TGTGCCAGCAGTTTATCCAGCTCTGGAAACACCATATATTTT
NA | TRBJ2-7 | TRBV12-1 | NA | CASSFRDSPTYEQYF | TGTGCCAGCAGCTTCCGGGACAGCCCTACCTACGAGCAGTACTTC
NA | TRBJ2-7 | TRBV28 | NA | CASSPGETATYEQYF | TGTGCCAGCAGTCCAGGGGAGACGGCTACTTACGAGCAGTACTTC
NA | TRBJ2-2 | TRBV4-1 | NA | CASSQERNRLVTGELFF | TGCGCCAGCAGCCAAGAAAGGAACAGGTTGGTGACCGGGGAGCTGTTTTTT
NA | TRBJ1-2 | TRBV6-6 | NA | CASSYSIRSGYTF | TGTGCCAGCAGTTACTCGATTAGAAGTGGCTACACCTTC
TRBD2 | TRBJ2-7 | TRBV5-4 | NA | CASSLDNRLAGDYEQYF | TGTGCCAGCAGCTTGGACAACCGACTAGCGGGGGACTACGAGCAGTACTTC
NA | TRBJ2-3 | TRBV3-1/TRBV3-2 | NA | CASSQPQGIGTDTQYF | TGTGCCAGCAGCCAACCGCAGGGAATCGGTACAGATACGCAGTATTTT
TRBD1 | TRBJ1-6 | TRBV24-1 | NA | CATSDFRDRAIGSPLHF | TGTGCCACCAGTGATTTCCGGGACAGAGCGATAGGTTCACCCCTCCACTTT
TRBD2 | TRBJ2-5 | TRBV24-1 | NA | CATSDQTSGGQETQYF | TGTGCCACCAGCGACCAGACTAGCGGGGGCCAAGAGACCCAGTACTTC
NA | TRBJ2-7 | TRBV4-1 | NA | CASSQDSVLNHYEQYF | TGCGCCAGCAGCCAAGATTCGGTTCTAAACCACTACGAGCAGTACTTC
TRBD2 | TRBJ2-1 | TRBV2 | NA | CASIGGALTYNEQFF | TGTGCCAGCATCGGGGGGGCGCTTACCTACAATGAGCAGTTCTTC
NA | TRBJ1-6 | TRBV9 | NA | CASDTGLIGSPLHF | TGTGCCAGTGATACAGGGCTGATAGGTTCACCCCTCCACTTT
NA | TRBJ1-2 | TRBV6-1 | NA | CASSDQGLRDGYTF | TGTGCCAGCAGTGACCAGGGGTTAAGGGATGGCTACACCTTC
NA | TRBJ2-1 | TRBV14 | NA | CASSQAAVMQFF | TGTGCCAGCAGCCAAGCAGCGGTGATGCAGTTCTTC
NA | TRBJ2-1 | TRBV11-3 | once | CASSLGSHNEQFF | TGTGCCAGCAGCTTGGGGAGCCACAATGAGCAGTTCTTC
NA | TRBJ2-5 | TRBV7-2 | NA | CASSFGGTQYF | TGTGCCAGCAGCTTCGGAGGGACCCAGTACTTC
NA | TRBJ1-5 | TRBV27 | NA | CASSLVANSNQPQHF | TGTGCCAGCAGTTTAGTTGCTAATAGCAATCAGCCCCAGCATTTT
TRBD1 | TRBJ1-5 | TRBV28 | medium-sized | CASSLPTGVSQPQHF | TGTGCCAGCAGTTTACCCACAGGGGTCAGTCAGCCCCAGCATTTT
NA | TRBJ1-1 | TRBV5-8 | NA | CASSLVQPPFF | TGTGCCAGCAGCTTGGTACAGCCCCCTTTCTTT
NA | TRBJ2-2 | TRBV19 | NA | CASSTDRPGELFF | TGTGCCAGTAGTACTGACAGGCCAGGGGAGCTGTTTTTT
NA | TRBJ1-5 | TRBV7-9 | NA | CASSLASVGNQPQHF | TGTGCCAGCAGCTTAGCGTCGGTAGGCAATCAGCCCCAGCATTTT